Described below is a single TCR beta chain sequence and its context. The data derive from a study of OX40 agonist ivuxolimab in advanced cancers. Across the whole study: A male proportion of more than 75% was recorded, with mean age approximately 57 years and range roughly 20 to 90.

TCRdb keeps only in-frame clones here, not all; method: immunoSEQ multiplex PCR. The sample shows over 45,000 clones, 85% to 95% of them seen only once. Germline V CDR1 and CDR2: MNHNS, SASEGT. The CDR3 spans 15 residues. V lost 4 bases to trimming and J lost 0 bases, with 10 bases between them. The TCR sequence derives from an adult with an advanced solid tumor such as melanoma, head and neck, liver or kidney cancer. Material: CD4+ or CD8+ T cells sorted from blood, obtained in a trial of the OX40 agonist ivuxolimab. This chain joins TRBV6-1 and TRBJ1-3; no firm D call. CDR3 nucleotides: TGTGCCAGCAGTGTTTTGCGGGCCTCTGGAAACACCATATATTTT. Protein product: CASSVLRASGNTIYF.